Listed here are 16 T cell receptor beta chains from one sample, sequenced in a study of blood T cell repertoires in COVID-19 (dated by TCRdb to about 2020). Libraries were built with the immunoSEQ multiplex PCR assay. TCRdb took over this immuneACCESS table, retaining in-frame rearrangements with V and J assigned. Such tables are incomplete; in checked studies, under half of the missing clones stem from an unresolved V gene, and the remainder is unexplained. This sample lists 250,000 or so clones; nearly 90% were detected once. The ten largest clones capture approximately 10% of the sample. Sequenced: PBMCs or T cells enriched from blood (not recorded which). The receptors here all came from a man aged 25 to 40 who had recovered from COVID-19.

This clone appeared a single time. V gene TRBV27 combines with J gene TRBJ2-3, with 11 bases identical to TRBD2. The CDR3 extends over 16 amino acids. The germline CDR1 and CDR2 sequences are MNHEY and SMNVEV (reference sequence). The V segment lost 5 bases and the J segment 5 bases; nucleotides outside the gene matches: 9. The CDR3 spells CASSTGTSGSQDTQYF. CDR3 bases: TGTGCCAGCAGTACCGGGACTAGCGGAAGTCAAGATACGCAGTATTTT.

The rearrangement uses TRBV13 and TRBJ2-1, with 7 positions matching TRBD1. This CDR3 region has 16 residues. Germline lookup yields CDR1 PRHDT and CDR2 FYEKMQ (reference sequence). Unmatched junction bases numbered 10, after V lost 5 bases and J lost 3 bases. CDR3 nucleotide sequence: TGTGCCAGCAGCCCTAAAGGGGACAGACGCTACAATGAGCAGTTCTTC. It yields the protein CASSPKGDRRYNEQFF. The full variable domain, completed using reference TRBV13 and TRBJ2-1, is AAGVIQSPRHLIKEKRETATLKCYPIPRHDTVYWYQQGPGQDPQFLISFYEKMQSDKGSIPDRFSAQQFSDYHSELNMSSLELGDSALYFCASSPKGDRRYNEQFFGPGTRLTVL.

The genes are TRBV2 and TRBJ1-5; 8 bases fit TRBD1. The CDR3 contains 15 residues. Trimming at V came to 2 bases and at J to 2 bases, leaving 2 bases not matched to a gene. Germline assignment: CDR1 SNHLY and CDR2 FYNNEI. CDR3 in DNA: TGTGCCAGCAGTGAATTGGGACAGGGCAATCAGCCCCAGCATTTT. Its translation is CASSELGQGNQPQHF.

The CDR3, as DNA: TGTGCCAGCAGCTTGGATTTGGGACTAGTGGGGGAGACCCAGTACTTC. This translates into CASSLDLGLVGETQYF. This chain uses TRBV5-8 with TRBJ2-5; 8 nucleotides agree with TRBD2. The CDR3 has 16 amino acids. The germline V gene encodes CDR1 SGHTS and CDR2 YDEGEE. V gave up 0 bases and J gave up 5 bases; unmatched junction bases: 9.

V gene TRBV18 combines with J gene TRBJ1-5; TRBD1 matches 10 bases. V gave up 6 bases and J gave up 2 bases; unmatched junction bases: 7. The CDR3 runs to 16 residues. Germline lookup yields CDR1 KGHSH and CDR2 LQKENI. CDR3 region: CASSSRDRGRNQPQHF. The CDR3 DNA is TGTGCCAGCTCTAGCCGGGACAGGGGACGCAATCAGCCCCAGCATTTT.

The chain has TRBV18 and TRBJ2-3; 8 positions match TRBD2. The CDR3 covers 15 residues. Per germline, CDR1 KGHSH and CDR2 LQKENI. The V gene end was trimmed by 3 bases and the J gene end by 1 base; junction bases not matched to a gene: 3. CDR3 nucleotide sequence: TGTGCCAGCTCACCCACTAGCGGAGGCACAGATACGCAGTATTTT. The encoded protein is CASSPTSGGTDTQYF.

The V call is TRBV29-1, the J call TRBJ2-5; D perhaps matches TRBD2 (6 bases). Germline-derived CDR1 and CDR2 are SQVTM and ANQGSEA. Trimming removed 5 bases at V and 2 bases at J, with 12 bases between. The CDR3 loop spans 13 amino acids. The CDR3 DNA is TGCAGCGTTCTTATGGGGGGACAAGAGACCCAGTACTTC. It is translated as CSVLMGGQETQYF.

V gene TRBV11-2 combines with J gene TRBJ2-2, with TRBD1 as a possible D gene (6 bases). V lost 5 bases, J lost 8 bases, and 9 bases lay in between. Germline-derived CDR1 and CDR2 are SGHAT and FQNNGV. CDR3 length: 12 residues. The CDR3 is CASSTGQGELFF. CDR3 DNA sequence: TGTGCCAGCAGCACTGGACAGGGGGAGCTGTTTTTT. Supplemented by reference TRBV11-2 and TRBJ2-2, the full variable domain reads EAGVAQSPRYKIIEKRQSVAFWCNPISGHATLYWYQQILGQGPKLLIQFQNNGVVDDSQLPKDRFSAERLKGVDSTLKIQPAKLEDSAVYLCASSTGQGELFFGEGSRLTVL.

Here the CDR3 DNA reads TGTGCCAGTAATAAGAACCCCGGGACACCTTATGGCTACACCTTC. Amino acids: CASNKNPGTPYGYTF. The V call is TRBV19, the J call TRBJ1-2, with D perhaps matching TRBD1 (6 bases). CDR1 LNHDA and CDR2 SQIVND come from the germline V gene (reference sequence). Trimming shortened V by 7 bases and J by 5 bases, and 20 bases separated the two germline ends. CDR3 size: 15 residues.

This chain links TRBV6-4 with TRBJ1-5, with D perhaps TRBD1 (5 bases). Germline loops: CDR1 MRHNA, CDR2 SNTAGT. The CDR3 has 16 amino acids. Trimming left V 0 bases short and J 3 bases short, with 12 bases between. CDR3 sequence: CASSDSTEILNQPQHF. CDR3 DNA sequence: TGTGCCAGCAGTGACTCGACAGAAATTCTCAATCAGCCCCAGCATTTT.

This clone has just a few counts. The V call is TRBV28, the J call TRBJ2-2; tentative D call: TRBD1 (5 bases). The CDR3 is made up of 12 amino acids. CDR1 is MDHEN, CDR2 SYDVKM, per germline. The V end was cut by 7 bases, the J end by 9 bases, with 12 bases between. In DNA form, the CDR3 reads TGTGCCAGCACCTCAGGGCACCGGGAGCTGTTTTTT. This codes for CASTSGHRELFF.

The rearrangement uses TRBV19 and TRBJ1-2; D may be TRBD1 (5 bases). The CDR3 loop spans 16 amino acids. The germline V gene has CDR1 LNHDA and CDR2 SQIVND (reference sequence). V lost 2 bases and J lost 5, with 18 bases in between. The CDR3 nucleotides are TGTGCCAGTAGTATAATTATCGAGGACACGAAATATGGCTACACCTTC. Protein sequence: CASSIIIEDTKYGYTF.

J is TRBJ1-1 and V is TRBV29-1; possibly TRBD1 for D (6 bases). The ends were cut back, 6 bases at V and 2 bases at J, with 16 bases in the middle. Germline V CDR1 and CDR2: SQVTM, ANQGSEA. The CDR3 contains 14 residues. The CDR3: CSVSKSTGNTEAFF. The CDR3 nucleotides read TGCAGCGTGTCTAAGTCGACAGGAAACACTGAAGCTTTCTTT.

V usage is TRBV11-2 and J usage is TRBJ2-7; D may be TRBD2 (6 bases). The V end lost 4 bases, the J end lost 0 bases, and 10 bases lay between the germline ends. Germline V gene data show CDR1 as SGHAT and CDR2 as FQNNGV. This CDR3 is 14 amino acids long. CDR3 in DNA: TGTGCCAGCAGCTACCGGGACTTCTCCTACGAGCAGTACTTC. The encoded protein is CASSYRDFSYEQYF.

The J gene is TRBJ1-4, the V gene TRBV5-4; D unclear. CDR1 and CDR2 from the germline V gene are SGHNT and YYREEE (reference sequence). V was pared by 0 bases and J by 4 bases, with 13 bases between. The CDR3 loop spans 16 amino acids. The CDR3 nucleotides are TGTGCCAGCAGCTTGGGATTTGCGGGGAGTAATGAAAAACTGTTTTTT. Protein product: CASSLGFAGSNEKLFF.

This clone was seen more than once but under ten times. The chain joins TRBV6-6 to TRBJ1-6; D gene uncertain. Germline lookup yields CDR1 MNHNY and CDR2 SVGAGI (reference sequence). The CDR3 runs to 13 residues. The germline V and J ends were trimmed by 0 bases and 10 bases, with 7 bases remaining between them. DNA for the CDR3: TGTGCCAGCAGTTACTCGTTAGCCTCACCCCTCCACTTT. It specifies CASSYSLASPLHF.